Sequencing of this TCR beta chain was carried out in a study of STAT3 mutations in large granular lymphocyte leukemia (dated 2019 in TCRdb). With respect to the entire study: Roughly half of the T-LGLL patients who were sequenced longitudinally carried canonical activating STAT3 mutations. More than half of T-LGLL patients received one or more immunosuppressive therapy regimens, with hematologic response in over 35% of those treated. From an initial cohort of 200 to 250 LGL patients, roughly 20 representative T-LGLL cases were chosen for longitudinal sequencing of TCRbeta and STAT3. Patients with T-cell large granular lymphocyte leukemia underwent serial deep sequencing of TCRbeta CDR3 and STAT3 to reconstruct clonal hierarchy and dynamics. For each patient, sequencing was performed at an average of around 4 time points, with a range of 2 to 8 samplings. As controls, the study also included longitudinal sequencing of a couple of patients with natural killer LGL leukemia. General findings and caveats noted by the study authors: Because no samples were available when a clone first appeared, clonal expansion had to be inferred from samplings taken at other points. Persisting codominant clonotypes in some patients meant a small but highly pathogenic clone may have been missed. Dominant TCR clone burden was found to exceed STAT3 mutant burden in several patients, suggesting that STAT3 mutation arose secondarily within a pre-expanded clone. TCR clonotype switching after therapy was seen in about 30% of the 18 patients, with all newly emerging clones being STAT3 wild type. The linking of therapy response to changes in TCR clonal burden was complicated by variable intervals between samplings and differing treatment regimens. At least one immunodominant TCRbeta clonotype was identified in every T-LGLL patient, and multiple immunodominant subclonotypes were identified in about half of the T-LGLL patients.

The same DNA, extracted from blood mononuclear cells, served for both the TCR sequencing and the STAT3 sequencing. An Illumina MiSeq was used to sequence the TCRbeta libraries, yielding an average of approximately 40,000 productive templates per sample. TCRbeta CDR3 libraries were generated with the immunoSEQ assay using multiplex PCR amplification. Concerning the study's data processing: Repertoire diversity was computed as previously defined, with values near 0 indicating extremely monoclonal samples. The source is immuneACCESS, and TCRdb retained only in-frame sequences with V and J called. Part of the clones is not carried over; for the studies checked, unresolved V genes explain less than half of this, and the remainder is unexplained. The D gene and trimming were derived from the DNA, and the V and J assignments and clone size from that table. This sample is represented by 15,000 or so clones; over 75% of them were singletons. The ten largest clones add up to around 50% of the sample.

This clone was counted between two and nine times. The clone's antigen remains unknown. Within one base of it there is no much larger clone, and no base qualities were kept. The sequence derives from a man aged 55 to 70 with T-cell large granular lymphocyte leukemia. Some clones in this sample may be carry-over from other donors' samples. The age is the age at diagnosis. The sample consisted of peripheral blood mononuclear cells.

In nucleotides, the sequence is TGTGCCAGCAGCGGGAGACCCAGCTCTGGAAACACCATATATTTT. Its translation reads: CASSGRPSSGNTIYF. The rearrangement joined TRBV9 to TRBJ1-3; the D gene remains uncertain. According to the germline V gene, CDR1 reads SGDLS and CDR2 reads YYNGEE. The cysteine opens and the phenylalanine closes a CDR3 of 15 amino acids. The sequence is cut down to CDR3 DNA, 45 bases in frame from base 1. V sheds 3 bases and J sheds 0 bases, leaving 10 bases between their ends. Reference TRBV9 and TRBJ1-3 proteins supply the regions before and after the CDR3; the full variable domain is: DSGVTQTPKHLITATGQRVTLRCSPRSGDLSVYWYQQSLDQGLQFLIQYYNGEERAKGNILERFSAQQFPDLHSELNLSSLELGDSALYFCASSGRPSSGNTIYFGEGSWLTVV.